This T cell receptor beta chain is drawn from a study of T cell responses to AZD1222 COVID-19 vaccine. General study points: Females made up more of the donors, who were largely white British, and clonal diversity may have come out too low. Reportedly, nearly half of unique spike TCRs recognized epitopes outside B.1.351/B.1.1.7 mutations. The breadth and depth of Spike-specific TCRs increased once two AZD1222 doses had been given. Repertoires were obtained only post-peak T cell response.

Some clones are missing from TCRdb's copy, which holds only in-frame ones; the method was immunoSEQ multiplex PCR. The sample lists 95,000 to 150,000 clones; 80% to 90% were seen once. Note on this clone: Its target is unknown.

Germline CDR1 and CDR2: SEHNR and FQNEAQ (reference sequence). Trimming left V 5 bases short and J 3 bases short, with 16 bases between. The CDR3 covers 15 residues. The V and J genes are TRBV7-9 and TRBJ2-5; possible D gene TRBD1, 7 bases. The sequence derives from an adult in good health. Sample: peripheral blood, taken on day 0 of MenACWY control vaccination. CDR3 loop: CASSPRGTEEETQYF. The DNA for the CDR3 is TGTGCCAGCAGCCCCCGGGGGACAGAAGAAGAGACCCAGTACTTC.